This TCR beta chain was documented in a study of T cells expressing NK-cell markers. At the level of the study: Repertoire data for TCR beta were derived from sorted T cells (CD3+CD56+NKG2C+, CD3+CD56+NKG2C- and CD3+CD56-NKG2C+). Findings and caveats of the study: In a few donors, dominant clonotypes made up about 25-60.1% of CD3+CD56-NKG2C+ cells.

This CDR3 has 15 amino acids. Looked up from germline, CDR1 is MDHEN and CDR2 is SYDVKM. As regards this clonotype: The antigen is unknown.

Each CDR3 protein gets one entry in TCRdb, which reprocessed the 5' RACE reads and gives no DNA. The data include some 390,000 distinct CDR3 sequences; the top ten clones carry around 10%. The sequenced material came from blood T cells: a sorted CD56 or NKG2C T cell subset, CD4+ or CD8+ T cells, or bulk PBMC T cells (not recorded which). The V gene is TRBV28, the J gene TRBJ2-1; no DNA is available, so the TRBD1 call from TCRdb remains unchecked. The clonotype was recovered from a woman in her forties or fifties in good health. Here the CDR3 reads CASRYRTVGHNEQFF.